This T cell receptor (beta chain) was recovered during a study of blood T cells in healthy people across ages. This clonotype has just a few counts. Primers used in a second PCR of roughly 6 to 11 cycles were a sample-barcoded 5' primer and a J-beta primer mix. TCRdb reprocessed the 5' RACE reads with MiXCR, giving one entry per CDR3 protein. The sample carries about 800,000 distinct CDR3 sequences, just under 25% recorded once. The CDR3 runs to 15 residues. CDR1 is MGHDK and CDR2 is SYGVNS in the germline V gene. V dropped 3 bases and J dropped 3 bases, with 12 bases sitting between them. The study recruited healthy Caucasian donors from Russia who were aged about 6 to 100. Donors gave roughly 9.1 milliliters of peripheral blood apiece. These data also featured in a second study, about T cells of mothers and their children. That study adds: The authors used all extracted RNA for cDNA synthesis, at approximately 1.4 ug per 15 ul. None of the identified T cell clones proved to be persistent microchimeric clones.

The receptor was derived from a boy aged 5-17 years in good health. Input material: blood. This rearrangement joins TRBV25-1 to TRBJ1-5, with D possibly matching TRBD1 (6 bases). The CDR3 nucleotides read TGTGCCAGCAGTGATGGCAGGGGTTCCAATCAGCCCCAGCATTTT. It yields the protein CASSDGRGSNQPQHF.